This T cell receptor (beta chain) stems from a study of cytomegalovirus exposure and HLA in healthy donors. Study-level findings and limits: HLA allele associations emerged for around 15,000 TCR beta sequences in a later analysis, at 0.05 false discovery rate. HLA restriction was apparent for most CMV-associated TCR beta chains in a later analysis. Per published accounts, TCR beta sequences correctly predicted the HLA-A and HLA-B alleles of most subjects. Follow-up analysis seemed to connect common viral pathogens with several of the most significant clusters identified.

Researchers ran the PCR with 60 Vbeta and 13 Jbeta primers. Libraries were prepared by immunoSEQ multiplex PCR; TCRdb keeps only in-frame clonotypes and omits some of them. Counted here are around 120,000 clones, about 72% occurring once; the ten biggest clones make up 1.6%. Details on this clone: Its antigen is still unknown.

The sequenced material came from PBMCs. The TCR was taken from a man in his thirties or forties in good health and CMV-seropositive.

The CDR3 sequence is CASSQGSVFGSGYGYTF. CDR3 DNA: TGCGCCAGCAGCCAGGGTAGTGTATTTGGGTCGGGGTATGGCTACACCTTC. This rearrangement joins TRBV4-3 to TRBJ1-2; D unclear. Germline V gives CDR1 LGHNA, CDR2 YSLEER. The CDR3 is 17 residues long. Trimming removed 3 bases at V and 5 bases at J, with 22 bases between.